Each of the 24 T cell receptor beta chains below was sequenced from the same sample in a study of T cells after posttransplantation cyclophosphamide. Busulfan-fludarabine conditioning, marrow transplant, and cyclophosphamide on days +3 and +4 were administered. Profiling relied on immunoSEQ multiplex PCR, and the TCRdb table lists in-frame clones only, not all of them. The sample has 7,000 to 9,500 clones, none seen only once; the top ten hold approximately 3.6%. Sequenced here: PBMCs, sampled nearly 360 days after allogeneic stem cell transplant with posttransplant cyclophosphamide. The origin of the receptors is a male patient aged 45-60 years who received an allogeneic stem cell transplant from a related donor and was CMV-positive. The graft donor may have contributed some T cells.

This clone was detected ten times or more. The chain joins TRBV29-1 to TRBJ2-2, with 8 bases that match TRBD1. The CDR3 is made up of 17 amino acids. The V gene end was trimmed by 0 bases and the J gene end by 6 bases; junction bases not matched to a gene: 12. The germline V gene has CDR1 SQVTM and CDR2 ANQGSEA. The CDR3 region is CSVEDYASGTGAGELFF. DNA for the CDR3: TGCAGCGTTGAAGATTATGCTTCCGGGACAGGTGCCGGGGAGCTGTTTTTT.

This clone has a count of ten or more. The chain couples TRBV27 to TRBJ2-3, with 8 bases matching TRBD2. V shed 3 bases, J shed 5 bases, and the junction held 13 bases outside the gene matches. Germline V gene lookup returns CDR1 MNHEY and CDR2 SMNVEV (reference sequence). The CDR3 length is 17 residues. The CDR3 DNA reads TGTGCCAGCAGTTTTGCAAGCGGGAGTGCCGCCGTAGATACGCAGTATTTT. It translates to CASSFASGSAAVDTQYF.

In its sample, this clone was seen a few times. The chain has TRBV11-2 and TRBJ2-1; TRBD2 matches 11 bases. The CDR3 is 17 residues long. With V trimmed by 1 base and J by 4 bases, 6 bases remained unmatched. Germline V gene lookup returns CDR1 SGHAT and CDR2 FQNNGV. The CDR3, as DNA: TGTGCCAGCAGCTTAGTGGGGGGGACTAGCGGATACAATGAGCAGTTCTTC. This sequence encodes CASSLVGGTSGYNEQFF. Based on the CDR3 plus reference TRBV11-2 and TRBJ2-1, the full variable domain is EAGVAQSPRYKIIEKRQSVAFWCNPISGHATLYWYQQILGQGPKLLIQFQNNGVVDDSQLPKDRFSAERLKGVDSTLKIQPAKLEDSAVYLCASSLVGGTSGYNEQFFGPGTRLTVL.

This clone occurred many times. The rearrangement links TRBV4-1 to TRBJ2-1; TRBD2 aligns across 11 bases. Germline assignment: CDR1 MGHRA and CDR2 YSYEKL. V was clipped by 1 base and J by 8 bases; unmatched bases: 7. The CDR3 sequence is 16 residues long. The CDR3 here is CASSQATSGGTHEQFF. The CDR3 nucleotides read TGCGCCAGCAGCCAAGCTACTAGCGGGGGCACTCATGAGCAGTTCTTC.

This clone was seen ten or more times. V is TRBV6-6 and J is TRBJ2-7, with 9 nucleotides matching TRBD1. CDR3 length: 16 residues. Germline V gene data show CDR1 as MNHNY and CDR2 as SVGAGI (reference sequence). V was pared by 2 bases and J by 4 bases, with 9 bases of the junction left unmatched. The CDR3 DNA reads as TGTGCCAGCAGTTACAGGGGGGACAGGGAGTTATACGAGCAGTACTTC. Translating gives CASSYRGDRELYEQYF.

The table lists this clone with many counts. The CDR3, as DNA: TGTGCCAGTACTAAGAGGACCGGGGAGCTGTTTTTT. Translated: CASTKRTGELFF. The chain is built from TRBV19 and TRBJ2-2; D gene ambiguous. CDR3 length equals 12 residues. The V and J ends lost 7 bases and 5 bases respectively, with 8 bases between them. Germline CDR1 LNHDA, CDR2 SQIVND (reference sequence).

By proportion, this clone is medium-sized. The chain carries TRBV10-3 and TRBJ2-2; 11 bases map to TRBD2. V lost 7 bases, J lost 4 bases, and 5 bases stayed unmatched. The germline V gene has CDR1 ENHRY and CDR2 SYGVKD. This CDR3 comprises 15 residues. The CDR3 DNA reads TGTGCCATCATAGATGGGACTAGCGGCACCGGGGAGCTGTTTTTT. Translation: CAIIDGTSGTGELFF.

This clone occurred many times. The chain has TRBV7-9 and TRBJ2-5; tentatively, D is TRBD1 (5 bases). V was clipped by 1 base and J by 0 bases, with 9 bases between them. Germline CDR1 and CDR2: SEHNR and FQNEAQ (reference sequence). The CDR3 is 15 residues long. The CDR3 region is CASSLGGRDQETQYF. DNA for the CDR3: TGTGCCAGCAGCTTAGGCGGCAGGGACCAAGAGACCCAGTACTTC.

The chain has TRBV11-3 and TRBJ2-1; 7 bases are shared with TRBD2. V was pared by 0 bases and J by 6 bases, with 8 bases of the junction left unmatched. From germline, CDR1 is SGHNT and CDR2 YENEEA. The length of the CDR3 is 16 residues. This chain's CDR3 is CASSLDGRGGINEQFF. The DNA of the CDR3 is TGTGCCAGCAGCTTAGATGGGCGGGGAGGGATCAATGAGCAGTTCTTC.

This clone has ten or more counts. CDR3 nucleotide sequence: TGCGCCAGCAGTGAGGACAGGGGGCAAGAGACCCAGTACTTC. It translates to CASSEDRGQETQYF. This chain uses TRBV10-1 with TRBJ2-5; 9 positions agree with TRBD1. The CDR3 contains 14 residues. Germline lookup yields CDR1 WNHNN and CDR2 SYGVQD (reference sequence). V was clipped by 2 bases and J by 2 bases; unmatched bases: 0.

This clone was counted at least ten times. The chain recombines TRBV5-1 with TRBJ2-1, with TRBD1 matching over 8 bases. V gave up 6 bases and J gave up 4 bases; unmatched junction bases: 3. The CDR3 sequence is 13 residues long. CDR1 and CDR2 (germline): SGHRS, YFSETQ. For the CDR3, the DNA is TGCGCCAGCACCGGGACAGGTTACAATGAGCAGTTCTTC. Its protein is CASTGTGYNEQFF.

This clone was recorded at least ten times. The genes are TRBV5-1 and TRBJ1-1; TRBD1 matches at 7 bases. Germline trimming cut 7 bases from V and 5 bases from J; bases unmatched to any gene: 14. This CDR3 has 15 residues. CDR1 is SGHRS and CDR2 is YFSETQ in the germline V gene. The CDR3 DNA sequence: TGCGCCAGCCAGGGGGTCGGGCTCTCGGGGACTGAAGCTTTCTTT. It is translated as CASQGVGLSGTEAFF.

This clone was detected many times. The DNA for the CDR3 is TGTGCCAGTAGTATTTCGGGTGGGCCCCAGCATTTT. Protein sequence: CASSISGGPQHF. The V call is TRBV19, the J call TRBJ1-5; D unclear. The germline V gene encodes CDR1 LNHDA and CDR2 SQIVND (reference sequence). Deletions cut 3 bases from V and 9 bases from J, with 9 bases between. This CDR3 comprises 12 residues.

This clone was seen ten or more times. The chain links TRBV12-2 to TRBJ1-4; TRBD1, as called in the table, went unchecked against the DNA. TRBV12-2 is a pseudogene segment. The CDR3 runs 18 residues. CDR3 DNA: TGTGCAAGTCGCCAAAACTCCCGGGACAGTACCCACAATGAAAAACTGTTTTTT. Translation: CASRQNSRDSTHNEKLFF.

This clone has at least ten counts. This chain links TRBV5-6 with TRBJ2-3; tentative D call: TRBD2 (6 bases). Germline lookup yields CDR1 SGHDT and CDR2 YYEEEE. This CDR3 comprises 14 residues. Trimming removed 5 bases from V and 5 bases from J, with 15 bases in between. Here the CDR3 reads CASSPLSSGDTQYF. In DNA, the CDR3 is TGTGCCAGCAGTCCCTTGAGTAGCGGAGATACGCAGTATTTT.

This clone was detected a few times. A junction boundary mismatches the germline segment, possibly from a read error. The chain uses TRBV7-9 and TRBJ2-3, with unresolved D. This CDR3 comprises 13 residues. Per the germline V gene, CDR1 is SEHNR and CDR2 is FQNEAQ (reference sequence). The CDR3 spells CASSALGPDAQYF. CDR3 DNA: TGTGCCAGCAGCGCTTTGGGCCCAGATGCGCAGTATTTT. Filled out from reference TRBV7-9 and TRBJ2-3, the complete variable domain reads DTGVSQNPRHKITKRGQNVTFRCDPISEHNRLYWYRQTLGQGPEFLTYFQNEAQLEKSRLLSDRFSAERPKGSFSTLEIQRTEQGDSAMYLCASSALGPDAQYFGPGTRLTVL.

This clone came up many times. J is TRBJ1-2 and V is TRBV6-1; D gene uncertain. The germline gives CDR1 MNHNS, CDR2 SASEGT. Deletions cut 1 base from V and 4 bases from J, with 10 bases between. The CDR3 has 14 amino acids. For the CDR3, the DNA is TGTGCCAGCAGTGAAGGGGAGCCTCGCTATGGCTACACCTTC. This translates into CASSEGEPRYGYTF.

In this sample, this clone is medium-sized. V gene TRBV19 combines with J gene TRBJ1-1, with 7 positions matching TRBD1. CDR3 length equals 16 residues. Germline V gene sequence: CDR1 LNHDA, CDR2 SQIVND (reference sequence). V gave up 4 bases and J gave up 6 bases; unmatched junction bases: 14. The CDR3 DNA follows: TGTGCCAGTAGTAAGGGCCGGGACAGATCGATGGCTGAAGCTTTCTTT. Residues: CASSKGRDRSMAEAFF.

There are many counts of this clone. The chain is built from TRBV18 and TRBJ2-1; 7 nucleotides align to TRBD1. The CDR3 runs 14 residues. Germline values: CDR1 KGHSH, CDR2 LQKENI. The V and J ends lost 2 bases and 6 bases, in that order; junction bases with no gene match: 4. The CDR3 reads CASSPTQGSNEQFF. The CDR3 coding sequence is TGTGCCAGCTCACCAACACAGGGGTCCAATGAGCAGTTCTTC.

The sample holds many counts of this clone. V gene TRBV6-1 combines with J gene TRBJ2-7; D is ambiguous. The CDR3 length is 14 residues. The V gene lost 8 bases and the J gene lost 2 bases, with 16 bases spanning the gap. Germline V gene sequence: CDR1 MNHNS, CDR2 SASEGT. The CDR3 sequence: CASFDGANPYEQYF. DNA of the CDR3: TGTGCCAGCTTCGACGGAGCGAATCCCTACGAGCAGTACTTC.

This clone was counted many times. The chain is built from TRBV28 and TRBJ2-3, with a tentative D call TRBD1 (6 bases). Looked up from germline, CDR1 is MDHEN and CDR2 is SYDVKM. Trimming left V 5 bases short and J 2 bases short, with 17 bases between. This CDR3 spans 16 amino acids. The CDR3 bases are TGTGCCAGCAGTCCGCCCCAGGGGTTTAACACAGATACGCAGTATTTT. Its protein product is CASSPPQGFNTDTQYF. Supplemented by reference TRBV28 and TRBJ2-3, the full variable domain reads DVKVTQSSRYLVKRTGEKVFLECVQDMDHENMFWYRQDPGLGLRLIYFSYDVKMKEKGDIPEGYSVSREKKERFSLILESASTNQTSMYLCASSPPQGFNTDTQYFGPGTRLTVL.

This clone was observed at least ten times. The chain combines TRBV21-1 with TRBJ2-2; no check of the table's D call, TRBD1, against the DNA was made. TRBV21-1 is annotated as a pseudogene. CDR3 length: 16 residues. The CDR3 spells CASSNRTATNTGELFF. DNA for the CDR3: TGTGCCAGCAGCAACCGGACAGCAACGAACACCGGGGAGCTGTTTTTT.

The sample holds many counts of this clone. The chain employs TRBV19 and TRBJ2-1; perhaps TRBD2 as D (6 bases). Per germline, CDR1 LNHDA and CDR2 SQIVND (reference sequence). V lost 3 bases to trimming and J lost 7 bases, with 19 bases between them. The CDR3 sequence is 16 residues long. CDR3 in amino acids: CASSILSSGLINEQFF. Written as DNA, the CDR3 is TGTGCCAGTAGTATTTTGAGTAGCGGACTTATTAATGAGCAGTTCTTC. Full variable domain (missing parts from reference TRBV19 and TRBJ2-1): DGGITQSPKYLFRKEGQNVTLSCEQNLNHDAMYWYRQDPGQGLRLIYYSQIVNDFQKGDIAEGYSVSREKKESFPLTVTSAQKNPTAFYLCASSILSSGLINEQFFGPGTRLTVL.

This clone was recorded many times. The genes are TRBV12-5 and TRBJ2-7; D unclear. CDR3 size: 11 residues. The V end was cut by 3 bases, the J end by 5 bases, with 5 bases between. The germline CDR1 and CDR2 sequences are LGHNT and FRNRAP. The CDR3 loop reads CASGFTDEQYF. For the CDR3, the DNA is TGTGCTAGTGGTTTCACAGACGAGCAGTACTTC.